These 27 T cell receptor beta chains originate from one sample sequenced in a study of PD-L1 blockade in urothelial cancer. Some clones are missing from TCRdb's copy, which holds only in-frame ones; the method was immunoSEQ multiplex PCR. The sample has some 35,000 clones, 70% to 85% seen once. The specimen comprised PBMCs, sampled around atezolizumab (anti-PD-L1) treatment. The receptors stem from a man in his fifties or sixties with urothelial cancer.

This clone has only one observation. This chain links TRBV6-5 with TRBJ2-7, with 7 bases lining up with TRBD1. The CDR3 runs 14 residues. V shed 2 bases, J shed 3 bases, and the junction held 4 bases outside the gene matches. Germline V gives CDR1 MNHEY, CDR2 SVGAGI. This CDR3 is CASSYGTDFYEQYF. CDR3 sequence (DNA): TGTGCCAGCAGTTACGGGACAGACTTCTACGAGCAGTACTTC.

The chain links TRBV19 to TRBJ2-7, with a weak D call TRBD2 (6 bases). This CDR3 spans 14 amino acids. Trimming pared 6 bases from V and 6 bases from J, leaving 18 bases between. CDR1 LNHDA and CDR2 SQIVND come from the germline V gene (reference sequence). CDR3 in amino acids: CASSPGARGSEQYF. CDR3 DNA: TGTGCCAGTAGCCCCGGGGCCCGGGGGTCCGAGCAGTACTTC.

The chain employs TRBV6-1 and TRBJ2-5; D may be TRBD2 (6 bases). Germline V gives CDR1 MNHNS, CDR2 SASEGT. The CDR3 sequence is 14 residues long. V lost 1 base and J 9 bases, leaving 15 bases between the germline ends. CDR3 bases: TGTGCCAGCAGTGAAGTGAGGGAGGCCGGGTCCCAGTACTTC. This encodes CASSEVREAGSQYF.

The chain carries TRBV30 and TRBJ1-3; 7 bases line up with TRBD1. The V segment lost 4 bases and the J segment 0 bases; nucleotides outside the gene matches: 9. The CDR3 contains 16 residues. The germline V gene encodes CDR1 GTSNPN and CDR2 SVGIG (reference sequence). The CDR3 bases are TGTGCCTGGAATTCAGGGGGAAGTGGCTCTGGAAACACCATATATTTT. Its translation: CAWNSGGSGSGNTIYF.

J is TRBJ2-5 and V is TRBV19; tentative D call: TRBD1 (6 bases). The CDR3 totals 14 residues. CDR1 LNHDA and CDR2 SQIVND come from the germline V gene (reference sequence). Trimming removed 1 base from V and 2 bases from J, with 8 bases in between. The CDR3 protein is CASSIVGQQETQYF. In DNA, the CDR3 is TGTGCCAGTAGTATAGTGGGACAACAAGAGACCCAGTACTTC.

This clone was seen once. This chain links TRBV7-9 with TRBJ2-7, with a weak D call TRBD2 (6 bases). Germline V gives CDR1 SEHNR, CDR2 FQNEAQ (reference sequence). This CDR3 region has 14 residues. V lost 5 bases and J 7 bases, leaving 18 bases between the germline ends. The CDR3 protein is CASSPRDRAGEQYF. The CDR3, as DNA: TGTGCCAGCAGCCCGAGGGACCGGGCGGGGGAGCAGTACTTC.

The chain uses TRBV28 and TRBJ2-2, with 10 positions matching TRBD2. Per germline, CDR1 MDHEN and CDR2 SYDVKM. Trimming took 5 bases from V and 7 from J; bases not matched to a gene: 7. CDR3 length: 15 residues. The CDR3 DNA reads TGTGCCAGCAGTGCAAGCGGGGGGGCCGACGGGGAGCTGTTTTTT. Translation gives CASSASGGADGELFF.

The chain recombines TRBV2 with TRBJ1-5; tentative D call: TRBD1 (6 bases). Between the trimmed V and J ends, which lost 5 bases and 2 bases, there was a span of 7 bases. Per the germline V gene, CDR1 is SNHLY and CDR2 is FYNNEI. This CDR3 comprises 13 residues. The DNA for the CDR3 is TGTGCCAGCAGTTACAGGGGCAATCAGCCCCAGCATTTT. Amino acid sequence: CASSYRGNQPQHF. Complete variable domain (other parts from reference TRBV2 and TRBJ1-5): EPEVTQTPSHQVTQMGQEVILRCVPISNHLYFYWYRQILGQKVEFLVSFYNNEISEKSEIFDDQFSVERPDGSNFTLKIRSTKLEDSAMYFCASSYRGNQPQHFGDGTRLSIL.

The J gene is TRBJ2-1, the V gene TRBV5-5, with TRBD2 matching over 7 bases. After removal of 4 bases from V and 10 bases from J, the junction contained 8 bases not matched to a gene. The length of the CDR3 is 13 residues. Germline values: CDR1 SGHKS, CDR2 YYEKEE (reference sequence). In nucleotides, the CDR3 is TGTGCCAGCAGCCCGTGGGGGGGGGTGGAGCAGTTCTTC. It yields the protein CASSPWGGVEQFF.

This chain uses TRBV2 with TRBJ2-1, with TRBD1 matching over 9 bases. The CDR3 loop spans 14 amino acids. J gave up 8 bases and V 6 bases, and 8 bases lay outside the gene matches. CDR1 and CDR2 (germline): SNHLY, FYNNEI. This chain's CDR3 is CASSLRDRADEQFF. The CDR3 DNA is TGTGCCAGCAGCCTCCGGGACAGGGCGGATGAGCAGTTCTTC. Complete variable domain (other parts from reference TRBV2 and TRBJ2-1): EPEVTQTPSHQVTQMGQEVILRCVPISNHLYFYWYRQILGQKVEFLVSFYNNEISEKSEIFDDQFSVERPDGSNFTLKIRSTKLEDSAMYFCASSLRDRADEQFFGPGTRLTVL.

The chain is built from TRBV6-5 and TRBJ1-4; D call uncertain. Trimming took 2 bases from V and 0 from J, leaving 10 bases between them. Germline V gene sequence: CDR1 MNHEY, CDR2 SVGAGI. The CDR3 has 16 residues. In DNA, the CDR3 is TGTGCCAGCAGTTACGACGGAGACCCAACTAATGAAAAACTGTTTTTT. It codes for CASSYDGDPTNEKLFF.

This clone was picked up a small number of times. The chain couples TRBV5-6 to TRBJ2-5, with unresolved D. The CDR3 contains 13 residues. V was cut by 3 bases and J by 4 bases, with 10 bases left in between. Germline V gene sequence: CDR1 SGHDT, CDR2 YYEEEE. In DNA form, the CDR3 reads TGTGCCAGCAGCTCTAGTCTGGGAGAGACCCAGTACTTC. This sequence encodes CASSSSLGETQYF.

Remarks on this clone: One end of the junction fails to match germline, which may point to a read error. V and J are TRBV6-5 and TRBJ2-3, with D perhaps TRBD1 (6 bases). The CDR3 contains 15 residues. The germline V gene has CDR1 MNHEY and CDR2 SVGAGI. CDR3 DNA sequence: TGTGCCAGCAGTTACCCAGGACAGCCTACAGATACGCAGTGTTTT. This gives the protein CASSYPGQPTDTQCF.

The chain uses TRBV18 and TRBJ2-7, with D unresolved. Germline V gene data show CDR1 as KGHSH and CDR2 as LQKENI. This CDR3 region has 15 residues. Trimming cost V 4 bases and J 0 bases, with 13 bases left between them. CDR3 sequence reads: CASSRPGSDSYEQYF. CDR3 nucleotide sequence: TGTGCCAGCTCACGACCCGGGTCCGACTCCTACGAGCAGTACTTC.

The chain has TRBV28 and TRBJ1-2; no clear D. Germline V gene sequence: CDR1 MDHEN, CDR2 SYDVKM. With 4 bases removed from V and 5 bases from J, the gap between germline ends came to 17 bases. The CDR3 extends over 15 amino acids. The CDR3 spells CASSSPRGGLYGYTF. Here the CDR3 DNA reads TGTGCCAGCAGTTCACCTCGAGGAGGACTATATGGCTACACCTTC.

The V call is TRBV18, the J call TRBJ1-6; TRBD1 is a possible D gene (6 bases). Deletions cut 5 bases from V and 10 bases from J, with 12 bases between. CDR1 is KGHSH, CDR2 LQKENI, per germline. The CDR3 is made up of 13 amino acids. The chain's CDR3 is CASSNRVESPLHF. CDR3 coding DNA: TGTGCCAGCTCAAACAGGGTCGAATCACCCCTCCACTTT.

In this sample, this clone turned up once. The chain joins TRBV7-6 to TRBJ2-3, with a weak D call TRBD2 (6 bases). The germline CDR1 and CDR2 sequences are SGHVS and FNYEAQ. Trimming removed 6 bases at V and 4 bases at J, with 17 bases between. The length of the CDR3 is 15 residues. CDR3 in amino acids: CASSALGGSADTQYF. DNA of the CDR3: TGTGCCAGCAGTGCTCTCGGGGGTAGTGCAGATACGCAGTATTTT.

The chain is built from TRBV4-1 and TRBJ1-2, with 12 bases fitting TRBD1. Losses at the gene ends were 1 base for V and 11 bases for J; bases not matched to a gene: 8. Germline V lookup: CDR1 MGHRA, CDR2 YSYEKL. CDR3 length equals 15 residues. CDR3 coding DNA: TGCGCCAGCAGCCAAGCCGGGGACAGGGGGCGCTGGTACACCTTC. The encoded protein is CASSQAGDRGRWYTF.

This clone was found a few times. The V gene is TRBV6-1, the J gene TRBJ1-5; D is unresolved. V dropped 4 bases and J dropped 0 bases, with 10 bases sitting between them. CDR3 size: 15 residues. Germline values: CDR1 MNHNS, CDR2 SASEGT. Here the CDR3 DNA reads TGTGCCAGCAGTGTTCAGGAAAATAGCAATCAGCCCCAGCATTTT. The encoded protein is CASSVQENSNQPQHF.

V and J are TRBV28 and TRBJ1-5; the match to TRBD1 covers 11 bases. After removal of 6 bases from V and 7 bases from J, the junction contained 8 bases not matched to a gene. CDR1 and CDR2 from the germline V gene are MDHEN and SYDVKM. The CDR3 contains 15 residues. This chain's CDR3 is CASRQGQGAYQPQHF. DNA for the CDR3: TGTGCCAGCAGACAAGGACAGGGGGCATACCAGCCCCAGCATTTT.

This chain connects TRBV6-1 to TRBJ2-7; 7 bases fit TRBD1. CDR1 MNHNS and CDR2 SASEGT come from the germline V gene. The CDR3 runs 12 residues. V lost 8 bases to trimming and J lost 3 bases; unmatched junction nucleotides: 4. The CDR3 nucleotides read TGTGCCAGCGAGGGGGCCATCTACGAGCAGTACTTC. Protein sequence: CASEGAIYEQYF.

The chain uses TRBV5-1 and TRBJ2-6, with D maybe TRBD2 (5 bases). CDR3 size: 15 residues. In germline, CDR1 is SGHRS, CDR2 YFSETQ. The ends were cut back, 8 bases at V and 3 bases at J, with 15 bases in the middle. CDR3 amino acids: CASGPIGSGANVLTF. CDR3 bases: TGCGCCAGTGGACCGATTGGGAGTGGGGCCAACGTCCTGACTTTC.

The chain combines TRBV5-6 with TRBJ1-2; 7 bases agree with TRBD1. The ends lost 4 bases at V and 6 bases at J; junction bases unmatched: 12. The germline gives CDR1 SGHDT, CDR2 YYEEEE. This CDR3 spans 15 amino acids. This chain's CDR3 is CASSVGDREVDGYTF. The CDR3 DNA reads TGTGCCAGCAGCGTGGGTGACAGGGAGGTAGATGGCTACACCTTC.

The chain employs TRBV15 and TRBJ2-5; possible D gene TRBD2, 7 bases. The ends were cut back, 1 base at V and 5 bases at J, with 17 bases in the middle. Germline CDR1 reads LNHNV; CDR2 reads YYDKDF (reference sequence). The CDR3 extends over 16 amino acids. The CDR3 bases are TGTGCCACCAGCAGAGGGGGGGGCCTGGGGTTTGAGACCCAGTACTTC. This sequence encodes CATSRGGGLGFETQYF.

The rearrangement joins TRBV7-8 to TRBJ1-5; D not resolved. This CDR3 has 13 residues. The germline CDR1 and CDR2 sequences are SGHVS and FQNEAQ. V was cut by 1 base and J by 5 bases, with 6 bases left in between. The CDR3 is CASSLVQDQPQHF. In DNA form, the CDR3 reads TGTGCCAGCAGCTTAGTTCAGGATCAGCCCCAGCATTTT.

The chain has TRBV29-1 and TRBJ2-5; a possible D gene is TRBD1 (6 bases). The CDR3 extends over 15 amino acids. Germline V lookup: CDR1 SQVTM, CDR2 ANQGSEA. Trimming shortened V by 6 bases and J by 4 bases, and 21 bases separated the two germline ends. The DNA for the CDR3 is TGCAGCGTCACCATCCGTCAGGGGCTCCCAGAGACCCAGTACTTC. Protein product: CSVTIRQGLPETQYF. The full variable domain, with the rest looked up from reference TRBV29-1 and TRBJ2-5, is SAVISQKPSRDICQRGTSLTIQCQVDSQVTMMFWYRQQPGQSLTLIATANQGSEATYESGFVIDKFPISRPNLTFSTLTVSNMSPEDSSIYLCSVTIRQGLPETQYFGPGTRLLVL.

The gene calls are TRBV2 and TRBJ1-2; tentatively, D is TRBD1 (6 bases). Germline lookup yields CDR1 SNHLY and CDR2 FYNNEI. The V and J ends lost 3 bases and 10 bases respectively, with 15 bases between them. The CDR3 spans 13 residues. CDR3 nucleotide sequence: TGTGCCAGCAGTGACCGGACAGAGGACGACTACACCTTC. Translated, it gives CASSDRTEDDYTF.